This T cell receptor beta chain emerged from a study of regulatory T cells in long-lasting Graves disease (dated by TCRdb to the early 2020s). About the full investigation: To count as having persistent Graves' disease, a patient had to have received antithyroid drug treatment for over 5 years with TSH receptor autoantibodies remaining persistently positive. The study was registered as a clinical trial and conducted in China. A total of around 35 samples were covered by TCR sequencing, comprising some 13 persistent and around 20 newly diagnosed Graves' disease patients. Persistent Graves' disease patients were compared with newly diagnosed Graves' disease patients by peripheral blood TCR sequencing and RNA sequencing. Persistent Graves' disease patients in the clinical cohort had taken antithyroid drugs for around 11 years on average. General conclusions and limits of the study: A larger number of public clonotypes was shared among persistent patients (fewer than 3,000) than among newly diagnosed patients (around 890). Only the TCR beta chain was sequenced and analyzed. Lower TCR Shannon entropy and fewer highly expanded clones were observed in persistent Graves' disease patients than in newly diagnosed patients, which suggested clonal expansion. Because the primary lesion, thyroid tissue, could not be accessed, the study looked at peripheral blood alone. The small sample size was acknowledged by the authors as a limitation that may reduce accuracy. Preferential use of TRBV28, TRBJ1-2 and TRBJ2-5 was observed in persistent disease, whereas TRBV20-1 and TRBJ2-1 were favored in newly diagnosed disease.

The sample's time point label, in plain terms: persistent/refractory GD, antithyroid drugs over 5 years with positive TRAb. For both TCR sequencing and RNA sequencing, RNA was extracted from PBMCs using TRIzol. Graves' disease was diagnosed according to American Thyroid Association guidelines. Recruitment of patients was carried out at an endocrinology department in Xi'an, China. From each patient, approximately 9 milliliters of peripheral blood was collected into an EDTA anticoagulant tube. Ficoll Paque Plus density gradient separation was used to isolate PBMCs, and no further T cell sorting was performed. An Agilent 2100 Bioanalyzer and agarose gel were used to check RNA quality, while a NanoDrop 2000 measured RNA concentration. This clonotype was observed many times. Its antigen remains undetermined. No qualities accompany the bases; no much larger clone lies one base away. The CDR3 goes from the cysteine to the phenylalanine over 15 residues. Left in the record is the CDR3 DNA by itself, 45 bases read in frame from the first base. CDR1 and CDR2 were assigned from the germline V gene (reference sequence) as DFQATT and SNEGSKA. Relative to germline, V is 5 bases shorter and J is 0 bases shorter, with 17 bases between their ends.

The library relied on multiplex PCR. Instrument used: Illumina HiSeq 4000. iRepertoire HTBI primers and Arm-PCR amplification of CDR3 regions were used to construct TCR beta libraries. Before sequencing, the PCR products underwent gel purification. The authors' analysis ran thus. Gene usage analysis of CDR3 amino acid clonotypes used the 60 to 75 TRBV and about 14 TRBJ segments found across samples. COPE and FqMerger were used to merge the filtered high-quality paired reads into contigs. BLAST was used to align contigs to IMGT TRBV, TRBD and TRBJ reference genes, with CDR3 defined following IMGT. Clonotypes above 0.1% frequency were classified as highly expanded clones. Shannon entropy served as the measure of repertoire diversity, while the Gini coefficient captured V-J evenness. Public clonotypes were defined as clonotypes shared by more than one individual. The public reads were reanalyzed by TCRdb: fastp trimming at Q25, MiXCR alignment, in-frame beta chains only. Every entry covers one CDR3 protein and lists the most common genes and DNA from its rows. In this record, the V and J calls reflect TCRdb's handling and not the investigators' own analysis. The sample table shows around 400,000 distinct CDR3 sequences, and approximately 25% are seen once. Together, the top ten hold about 29% of the sample.

Rearrangement joined TRBV20-1 to TRBJ2-7; 5 matching bases give a weak D call of TRBD1. The source was peripheral blood mononuclear cells (PBMCs), collected when the disease was refractory, from a patient treated with antithyroid drugs. This clonotype was obtained from a woman aged 40 to 49 with Graves disease. Donor details come from another sample of the same person, matched by shared clones. The DNA is as follows: TGCAGTGCTCACAGCAGGGTGCAAAGCTCCTACGAGCAGTACTTC. Translated, this gives CSAHSRVQSSYEQYF.